What follows describes a single TCR beta chain. These data are taken from a study of identical twins. TCRdb independently ran MiXCR on the 5' RACE reads; one entry per CDR3 protein. The sample contains hundreds of thousands of distinct CDR3 sequences, 9% to 15% of which appear only once. These data are also associated with another study on yellow fever vaccine responses in identical twins.

The source is a woman aged 18-29 years in good health. The specimen was PBMCs.

The CDR3 bases are TGTGCCAGCAGTTTGAGGGTGGGCGGCGGAGGTGAGCAGTTCTTC. The encoded protein is CASSLRVGGGGEQFF. The chain links TRBV12-3 or TRBV12-4 to TRBJ2-1, with D possibly being TRBD2 (5 bases). With 3 bases removed from V and 9 bases from J, the gap between germline ends came to 18 bases. This CDR3 is 15 amino acids long.